The rows below give T cell receptor beta chains drawn from one sample of a study of T cells in tuberculosis. Repertoires were generated with immunoSEQ multiplex PCR, while TCRdb's copy carries only in-frame clones and drops some. Here the sample spans 70,000 to 95,000 clones, roughly 93% being singletons. The specimen sequenced was CD1b-GMM tetramer-negative cells sorted from PBMCs. The receptors originated from an adult woman with latent tuberculosis. The CDR3 runs from the conserved cysteine through the conserved F or W. The D gene is left open where the match is weak. Size values are once, few and many counts, or a class for expanded clones, and some rows have none.

>TRBV10-3|TRBD1|TRBJ2-2|NA
TGTGCCATCAGTGGGAAAGGGACAGGCAACACCGGGGAGCTGTTTTTT
CAISGKGTGNTGELFF
>TRBV9|TRBD1|TRBJ1-1|NA
TGTGCCAGCCGAGACGTGCATAAGGGGGCGGCTGAAGCTTTCTTT
CASRDVHKGAAEAFF
>TRBV4-2|NA|TRBJ1-3|NA
TGTGCCAGCAGCCAAGAGGATCAGGGAACGAGCTCTGGAAACACCATATATTTT
CASSQEDQGTSSGNTIYF
>TRBV15|NA|TRBJ2-3|once
TGTGCCACCAGCAGCCCCGAGGAGGTATGGTTACAGAGCACAGATACGCAGTATTTT
CATSSPEEVWLQSTDTQYF
>TRBV5-4|NA|TRBJ1-1|NA
TGTGCCAGCAGCTTGGCGGGCGGGTTCAACACTGAAGCTTTCTTT
CASSLAGGFNTEAFF
>TRBV27|NA|TRBJ2-3|NA
TGTGCCAGCAGTCCGGGGGGCTTCACAGATACGCAGTATTTT
CASSPGGFTDTQYF
>TRBV11-3|NA|TRBJ2-3|NA
TGTGCCAGCAGCCGGGGGTTCTCCAACACAGATACGCAGTATTTT
CASSRGFSNTDTQYF
>TRBV18|TRBD1|TRBJ2-1|once
TGTGCCAGCTCACCACTCGGGACAGGGGGAAGCTCCTACAATGAGCAGTTCTTC
CASSPLGTGGSSYNEQFF
>TRBV5-1|NA|TRBJ1-4|NA
TGCGCCAGCAGCCCCATGGGCGGGACTAATGAAAAACTGTTTTTT
CASSPMGGTNEKLFF
>TRBV11-2|NA|TRBJ2-7|NA
TGTGCCAGCAGCCCGGACAGTTCCTACGAGCAGTACTTC
CASSPDSSYEQYF
>TRBV29-1|TRBD1|TRBJ2-1|NA
TGCAGCGTTTTAGGGGGCCGACGAAATGAGCAGTTCTTC
CSVLGGRRNEQFF
>TRBV6-1|NA|TRBJ1-1|NA
TGTGCCAGCCGGGAGAACACTGAAGCTTTCTTT
CASRENTEAFF
>TRBV7-6|TRBD1|TRBJ2-3|NA
TGTGCCAGCAGCTTATCAGGACAGGCCCTTACAGATACGCAGTATTTT
CASSLSGQALTDTQYF
>TRBV5-1|TRBD1|TRBJ1-2|NA
TGCGCCAGCAGCTGGGACAGGGGCTATGGCTACACCTTC
CASSWDRGYGYTF
>TRBV10-2|TRBD2|TRBJ2-7|NA
TGCGCCAGCACGGAGCCGGGGGGGGGACGCTCCTACGAGCAGTACTTC
CASTEPGGGRSYEQYF
>TRBV13|TRBD1|TRBJ2-1|NA
TGTGCCAGCTCTCCGGGGACAGGGGCCTACAATGAGCAGTTCTTC
CASSPGTGAYNEQFF
>TRBV11-2|NA|TRBJ1-6|NA
TGTGCCAGCAGCTTAGTATTCTCAGGGGCGGGTTCACCCCTCCACTTT
CASSLVFSGAGSPLHF
>TRBV19|NA|TRBJ1-2|NA
TGTGCCAGTAGTATTCAGGGGACGAATGGCTACACCTTC
CASSIQGTNGYTF
>TRBV27|NA|TRBJ2-7|NA
TGTGCCAGCAGTTTATCCAGTCTTCACGAGCAGTACTTC
CASSLSSLHEQYF
>TRBV25-1|NA|TRBJ2-1|NA
TGTGCCAGCAGGGGTCAGGGTCTCTCCTACAATGAGCAGTTCTTC
CASRGQGLSYNEQFF
>TRBV7-2|TRBD2|TRBJ2-7|NA
TGTGCCAGCAGCTCGGGACTAGCATCCCTCGAGCAGTACTTC
CASSSGLASLEQYF
>TRBV9|TRBD1|TRBJ2-7|NA
TGTGCCAGCAGCCCGGGGACAGGCCTTAGCTCCTACGAGCAGTACTTC
CASSPGTGLSSYEQYF
>TRBV5-1|TRBD1|TRBJ1-2|NA
TGCGCCAGCAGCTTAACAGGGGATCCTAACTATGGCTACACCTTC
CASSLTGDPNYGYTF
>TRBV6-1|NA|TRBJ1-1|NA
TGTGCCAGCAGTGAACTCGGCACTGAAGCTTTCTTT
CASSELGTEAFF
>TRBV4-1|NA|TRBJ1-4|NA
TGCGCCAGCAGCCAGGTCGTGAGAACTAATGAAAAACTGTTTTTT
CASSQVVRTNEKLFF
>TRBV6-6|TRBD2|TRBJ2-2|NA
TGTGCCAGCCGGGGGGGAGGAACCGGGGAGCTGTTTTTT
CASRGGGTGELFF
>TRBV6-5|TRBD1|TRBJ1-4|NA
TGTGCCAGCAGTTTTACGCCGGGACAGGGGGACGAAAAACTGTTTTTT
CASSFTPGQGDEKLFF
>TRBV7-6|NA|TRBJ2-1|once
TGTGCCAGCAGCTCCCGGCTAAGGAGTGTCAGCTACAATGAGCAGTTCTTC
CASSSRLRSVSYNEQFF
>TRBV19|TRBD1|TRBJ1-4|NA
TGTGCCAGTAGTTCGGACAGGAGGTTCTTTGCAGATGAAAAACTGTTTTTT
CASSSDRRFFADEKLFF
>TRBV9|TRBD2|TRBJ2-1|NA
TGTGCCAGCAGCGGCCTAGCGGGGGCCTTCAATGAGCAGTTCTTC
CASSGLAGAFNEQFF
>TRBV19|TRBD2|TRBJ2-1|NA
TGTGCCAGTAGTATAGACGGGGGAGCGGGGTACAATGAGCAGTTCTTC
CASSIDGGAGYNEQFF
>TRBV19|TRBD2|TRBJ2-3|NA
TGTGCCAGTAGTCCCGTGGTGGCGGGGGTAGCTCCGGGTACGCAGTATTTT
CASSPVVAGVAPGTQYF
>TRBV19|NA|TRBJ1-2|NA
TGTGCCAGTACCACCTCCAGGGACACGGGTGGCTACACCTTC
CASTTSRDTGGYTF
>TRBV4-1|TRBD1|TRBJ2-3|NA
TGCGCCAGCAGCCCCCAAAGGGACAGGCCCACAGATACGCAGTATTTT
CASSPQRDRPTDTQYF
>TRBV5-4|NA|TRBJ2-5|NA
TGTGCCAGCAGCTTGGGCGGCGGGTCGGCGGAGACCCAGTACTTC
CASSLGGGSAETQYF
>TRBV13|TRBD2|TRBJ2-1|NA
TGTGCCAGCCTAACTAGCGGGGGGGCCTATGAGCAGTTCTTC
CASLTSGGAYEQFF
>TRBV4-3|NA|TRBJ1-3|few
TGCGCCAGCAGCCAAGATGGAGGCTCTGGAAACACCATATATTTT
CASSQDGGSGNTIYF
>TRBV4-1|NA|TRBJ2-7|NA
TGCGCCAGCAGCCAAGTGGGCAGGGTGGGCGAGCAGTACTTC
CASSQVGRVGEQYF
>TRBV25-1|NA|TRBJ1-6|NA
TGTGCCAGCAGTGAGGGCAGATATAATTCACCCCTCCACTTT
CASSEGRYNSPLHF
>TRBV6-5|NA|TRBJ2-3|NA
TGTGCCAGCAGTTACTCGCAGGGGTTCACAGATACGCAGTATTTT
CASSYSQGFTDTQYF
>TRBV19|TRBD1|TRBJ1-2|NA
TGTGCCAGTACCCTTACGACAGGGTTCAACTATGGCTACACCTTC
CASTLTTGFNYGYTF
>TRBV28|TRBD1|TRBJ2-1|NA
TGTGCCAGCAGTACCCGACAGGGGGCCGCTGAGCAGTTCTTC
CASSTRQGAAEQFF
>TRBV5-4|TRBD1|TRBJ1-5|once
TGTGCCAGCAGCCTAGCACGACAGGGGGGGATTAGCAATCAGCCCCAGCATTTT
CASSLARQGGISNQPQHF
>TRBV27|TRBD1|TRBJ1-1|NA
TGTGCCAGCAGTTTCCTACAGGGGGCGAGCACTGAAGCTTTCTTT
CASSFLQGASTEAFF
>TRBV6-5|NA|TRBJ1-6|NA
TGTGCCAGCAGTTCCGGGACTTTCAGTTCACCCCTCCACTTT
CASSSGTFSSPLHF
>TRBV6-6|NA|TRBJ1-6|few
TGTGCCAGCAGTCTTCGGGTTGCGGATTCACCCCTCCACTTT
CASSLRVADSPLHF
>TRBV7-2|NA|TRBJ2-1|NA
TGTGCCAGCAGCTTAGATCGGGTCCGCAATGAGCAGTTCTTC
CASSLDRVRNEQFF
>TRBV19|NA|TRBJ2-3|NA
TGTGCCAGTAGTATATACCGGGGGAAAGATACGCAGTATTTT
CASSIYRGKDTQYF
>TRBV6-6|NA|TRBJ1-2|NA
TGTGCCAGCAGCACAGGGCAATATGGCTACACCTTC
CASSTGQYGYTF
>TRBV2|TRBD1|TRBJ1-5|NA
TGTGCCAGCACCCCTCTAGGACAGGGGGGTCAGCCCCAGCATTTT
CASTPLGQGGQPQHF
>TRBV6-1|NA|TRBJ1-2|NA
TGTGCCAGCAGCCGCATCAGACAGCGCTACACCTTC
CASSRIRQRYTF
>TRBV5-1|NA|TRBJ1-2|NA
TGCGCCAGCAGCTTAACCACCGTTGGCGGCTACACCTTC
CASSLTTVGGYTF
>TRBV19|NA|TRBJ2-1|NA
TGTGCCAGTAGGATCCGGGAAGCAGCCTACAATGAGCAGTTCTTC
CASRIREAAYNEQFF
>TRBV30|NA|TRBJ1-3|NA
TGTGCCTGGAGCGGCGCCCGGGGGGCTGGAAACACCATATATTTT
CAWSGARGAGNTIYF
>TRBV10-3|NA|TRBJ2-2|NA
TGTGCCACCACCGCCTCGGACAAGAACACCGGGGAGCTGTTTTTT
CATTASDKNTGELFF